The source of this T cell receptor (beta chain) is a study of T cell changes during pregnancy in multiple sclerosis. Generated by immunoSEQ multiplex PCR, the TCRdb table keeps only in-frame clones and is missing some. Among tens of thousands of clones listed, around 90% were seen once. The receptor was isolated from a female donor in good health, enrolled as a control in a pregnancy study. The sequencing here drew on CD4+ T cells from peripheral blood mononuclear cells, taken in the third trimester of pregnancy.

This chain's CDR3 is CASSSGLSLHF. The CDR3 DNA follows: TGTGCCAGCAGCAGTGGGCTTTCCCTCCACTTT. This chain joins TRBV21-1 and TRBJ1-6; the D call TRBD1 from the table was never checked on the DNA. TRBV21-1 is classified as a pseudogene. The CDR3 runs 11 residues.